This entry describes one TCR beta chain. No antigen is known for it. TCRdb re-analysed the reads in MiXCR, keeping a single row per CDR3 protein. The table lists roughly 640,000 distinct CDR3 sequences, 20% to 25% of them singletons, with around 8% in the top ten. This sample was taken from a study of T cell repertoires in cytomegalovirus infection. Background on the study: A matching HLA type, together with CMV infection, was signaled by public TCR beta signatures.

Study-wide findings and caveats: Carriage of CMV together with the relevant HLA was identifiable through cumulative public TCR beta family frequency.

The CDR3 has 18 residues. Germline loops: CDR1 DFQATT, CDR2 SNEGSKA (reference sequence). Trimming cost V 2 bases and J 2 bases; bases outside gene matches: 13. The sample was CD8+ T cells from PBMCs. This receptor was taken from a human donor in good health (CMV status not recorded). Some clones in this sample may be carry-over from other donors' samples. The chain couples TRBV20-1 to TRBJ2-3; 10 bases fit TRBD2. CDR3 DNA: TGCAGTGCTAGACCGAAATGGAAGCGGGGGGGCATCACAGATACGCAGTATTTT. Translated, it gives CSARPKWKRGGITDTQYF.